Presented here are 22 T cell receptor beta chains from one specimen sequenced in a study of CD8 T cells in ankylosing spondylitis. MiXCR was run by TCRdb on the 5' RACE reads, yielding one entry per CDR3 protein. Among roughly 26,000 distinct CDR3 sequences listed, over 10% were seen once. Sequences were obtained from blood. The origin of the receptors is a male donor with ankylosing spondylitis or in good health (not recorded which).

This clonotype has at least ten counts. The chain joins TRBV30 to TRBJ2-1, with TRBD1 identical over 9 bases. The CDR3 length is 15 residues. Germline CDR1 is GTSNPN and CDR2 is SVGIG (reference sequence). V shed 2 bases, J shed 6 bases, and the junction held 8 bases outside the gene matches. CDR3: CAWSKGGTGTNEQFF. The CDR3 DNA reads TGTGCCTGGAGTAAAGGGGGGACAGGGACCAATGAGCAGTTCTTC.

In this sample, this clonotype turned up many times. The CDR3 bases are TGTGCCAGCAGTAGGGCGCTAAGTCTTTGGAACACTGAAGCTTTCTTT. It is translated as CASSRALSLWNTEAFF. The rearrangement links TRBV6-2 or TRBV6-3 to TRBJ1-1, with D unresolved. V dropped 5 bases and J dropped 1 base, with 17 bases sitting between them. The germline V gene has CDR1 MNHEY and CDR2 SVGEGT. This CDR3 contains 16 residues.

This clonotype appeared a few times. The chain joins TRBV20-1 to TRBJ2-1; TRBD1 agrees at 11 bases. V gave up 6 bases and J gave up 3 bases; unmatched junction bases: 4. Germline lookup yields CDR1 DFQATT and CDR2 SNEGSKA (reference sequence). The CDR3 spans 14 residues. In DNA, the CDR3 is TGCAGTGCCGGGGACAGGGGGATCTACAATGAGCAGTTCTTC. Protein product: CSAGDRGIYNEQFF.

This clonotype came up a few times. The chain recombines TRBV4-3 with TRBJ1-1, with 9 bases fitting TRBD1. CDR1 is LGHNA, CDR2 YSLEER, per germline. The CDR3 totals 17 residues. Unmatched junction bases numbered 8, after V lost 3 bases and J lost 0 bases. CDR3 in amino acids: CASSQAGTGLLNTEAFF. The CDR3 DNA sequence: TGCGCCAGCAGCCAGGCCGGGACAGGGCTTCTGAACACTGAAGCTTTCTTT.

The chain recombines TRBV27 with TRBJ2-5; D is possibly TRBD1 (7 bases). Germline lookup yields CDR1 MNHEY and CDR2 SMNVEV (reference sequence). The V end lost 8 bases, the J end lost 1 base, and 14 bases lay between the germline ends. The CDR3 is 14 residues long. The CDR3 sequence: CASGGTASQETQYF. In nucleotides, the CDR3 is TGTGCCAGCGGGGGGACAGCAAGCCAAGAGACCCAGTACTTC.

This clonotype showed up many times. The CDR3 loop is CSARDGQRQYV. As DNA, the CDR3 is TGCAGTGCTAGAGACGGGCAGAGGCAGTACGTC. This rearrangement joins TRBV20-1 to TRBJ2-7; D is uncertain. V was pared by 0 bases and J by 9 bases, with 9 bases between. CDR3 length: 11 amino acids. The germline CDR1 and CDR2 sequences are DFQATT and SNEGSKA (reference sequence).

The CDR3 DNA follows: TGCGCCAGCAGCCAAGATCCTAGCGGGAGAAGCACAGATACGCAGTATTTT. Translated: CASSQDPSGRSTDTQYF. The chain links TRBV4-1 to TRBJ2-3; TRBD2 agrees at 10 bases. V lost 0 bases, J lost 0 bases, and 3 bases stayed unmatched. CDR3 length: 17 residues. The germline V gene has CDR1 MGHRA and CDR2 YSYEKL.

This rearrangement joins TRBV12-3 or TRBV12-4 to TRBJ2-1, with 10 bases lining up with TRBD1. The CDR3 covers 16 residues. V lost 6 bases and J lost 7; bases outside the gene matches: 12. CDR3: CASRPPGTGARNEQFF. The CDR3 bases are TGTGCCAGCAGACCCCCCGGGACAGGGGCGCGTAATGAGCAGTTCTTC.

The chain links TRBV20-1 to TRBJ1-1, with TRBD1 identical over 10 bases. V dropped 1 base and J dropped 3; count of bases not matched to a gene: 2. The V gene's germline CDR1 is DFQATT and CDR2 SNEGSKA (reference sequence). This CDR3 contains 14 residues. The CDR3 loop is CSARAGTGDTEAFF. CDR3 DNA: TGCAGTGCTAGAGCCGGGACAGGGGACACTGAAGCTTTCTTT.

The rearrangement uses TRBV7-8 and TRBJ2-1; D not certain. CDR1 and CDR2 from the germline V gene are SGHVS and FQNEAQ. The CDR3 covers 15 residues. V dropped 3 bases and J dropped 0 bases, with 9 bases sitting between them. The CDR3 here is CASSLARSSYNEQFF. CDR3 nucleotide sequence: TGTGCCAGCAGCTTGGCGAGGAGCTCCTACAATGAGCAGTTCTTC.

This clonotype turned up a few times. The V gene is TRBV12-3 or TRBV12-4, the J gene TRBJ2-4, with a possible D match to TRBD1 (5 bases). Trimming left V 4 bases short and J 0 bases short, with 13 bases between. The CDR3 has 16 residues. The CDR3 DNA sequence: TGTGCCAGCAGTTCACAGGACACCTTAGCCAAAAACATTCAGTACTTC. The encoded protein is CASSSQDTLAKNIQYF.

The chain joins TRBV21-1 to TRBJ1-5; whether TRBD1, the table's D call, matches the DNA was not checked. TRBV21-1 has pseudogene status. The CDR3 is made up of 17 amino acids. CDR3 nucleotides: TGTGCCAGCAACGACTTAAAGGGGTCAGGGCCCAATCAGCCCCAGCATTTT. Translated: CASNDLKGSGPNQPQHF.

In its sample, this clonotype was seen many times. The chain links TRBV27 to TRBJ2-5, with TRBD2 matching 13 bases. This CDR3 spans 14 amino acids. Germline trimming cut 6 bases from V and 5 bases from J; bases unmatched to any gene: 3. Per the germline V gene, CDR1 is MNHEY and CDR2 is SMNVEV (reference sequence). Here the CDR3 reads CASRGLAGQETQYF. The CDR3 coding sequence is TGTGCCAGCAGGGGACTAGCGGGACAGGAGACCCAGTACTTC.

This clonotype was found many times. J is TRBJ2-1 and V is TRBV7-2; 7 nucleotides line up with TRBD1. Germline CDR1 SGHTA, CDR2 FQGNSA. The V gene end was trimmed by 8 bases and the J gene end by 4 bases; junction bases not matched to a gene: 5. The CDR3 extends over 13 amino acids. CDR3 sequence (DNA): TGTGCCAGCGGACCCAGGGGGTACAATGAGCAGTTCTTC. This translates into CASGPRGYNEQFF.

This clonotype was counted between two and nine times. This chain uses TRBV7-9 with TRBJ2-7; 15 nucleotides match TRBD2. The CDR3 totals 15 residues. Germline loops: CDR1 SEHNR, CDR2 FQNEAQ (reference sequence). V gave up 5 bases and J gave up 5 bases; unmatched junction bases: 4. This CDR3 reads CASSARTSGRDEQYF. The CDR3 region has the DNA TGTGCCAGCAGCGCACGGACTAGCGGGAGGGACGAGCAGTACTTC.

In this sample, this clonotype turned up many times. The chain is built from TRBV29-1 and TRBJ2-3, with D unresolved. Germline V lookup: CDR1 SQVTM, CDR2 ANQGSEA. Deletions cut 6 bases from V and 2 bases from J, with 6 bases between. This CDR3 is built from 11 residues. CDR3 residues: CSVLVTDTQYF. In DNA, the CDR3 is TGCAGCGTCCTAGTCACAGATACGCAGTATTTT.

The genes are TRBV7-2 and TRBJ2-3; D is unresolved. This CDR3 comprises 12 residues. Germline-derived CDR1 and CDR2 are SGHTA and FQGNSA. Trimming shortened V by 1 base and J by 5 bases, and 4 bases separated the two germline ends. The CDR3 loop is CASSLDRDTQYF. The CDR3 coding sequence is TGTGCCAGCAGCTTAGACCGAGATACGCAGTATTTT.

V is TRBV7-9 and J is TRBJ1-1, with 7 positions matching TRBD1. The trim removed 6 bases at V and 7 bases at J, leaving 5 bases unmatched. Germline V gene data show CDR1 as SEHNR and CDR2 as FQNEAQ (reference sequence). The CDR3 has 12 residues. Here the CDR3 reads CASSPRGREAFF. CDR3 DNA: TGTGCCAGCAGTCCAAGGGGGCGTGAAGCTTTCTTT.

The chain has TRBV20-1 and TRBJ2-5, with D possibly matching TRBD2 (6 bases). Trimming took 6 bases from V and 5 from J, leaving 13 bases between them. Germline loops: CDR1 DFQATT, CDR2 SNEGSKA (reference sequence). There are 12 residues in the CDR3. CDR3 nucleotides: TGCAGTGCAACCAAAGGAGGGGAGACCCAGTACTTC. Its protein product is CSATKGGETQYF.

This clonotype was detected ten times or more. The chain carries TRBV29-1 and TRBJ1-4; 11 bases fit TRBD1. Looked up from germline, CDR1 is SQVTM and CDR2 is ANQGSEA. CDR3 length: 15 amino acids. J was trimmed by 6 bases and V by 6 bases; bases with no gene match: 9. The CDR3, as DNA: TGCAGCGTCGGAGGGACAGGGGGGATTCATGAAAAACTGTTTTTT. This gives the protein CSVGGTGGIHEKLFF.

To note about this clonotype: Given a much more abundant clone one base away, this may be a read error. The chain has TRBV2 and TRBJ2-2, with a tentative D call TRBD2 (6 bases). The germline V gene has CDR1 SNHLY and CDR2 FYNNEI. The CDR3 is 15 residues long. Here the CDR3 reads CVSRTGLTPTGELFF. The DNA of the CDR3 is TGTGTCAGCAGAACAGGACTAACCCCCACCGGGGAGCTGTTTTTT.

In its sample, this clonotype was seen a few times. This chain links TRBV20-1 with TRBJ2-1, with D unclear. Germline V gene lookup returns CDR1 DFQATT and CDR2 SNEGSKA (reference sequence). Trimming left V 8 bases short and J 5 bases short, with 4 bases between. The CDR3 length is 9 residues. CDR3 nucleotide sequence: TGCAGTCCGAACAATGAGCAGTTCTTC. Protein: CSPNNEQFF.